This TCR beta chain was obtained from a study of cytomegalovirus exposure and HLA in healthy donors. General study findings and limits: For presence/absence analyses, sequencing depth was assumed to be roughly uniform across donors. Certain sequence variants were highly shared and formed a cluster, and this cluster was likely a sequencing artifact.

Primers for the PCR totalled 60 Vbeta and 13 Jbeta. Sequencing was performed with immunoSEQ multiplex PCR; in TCRdb, only in-frame clones are kept and a portion is missing. The sample shows 120,000 or so clones, over 70% of them seen only once. Germline V CDR1 and CDR2: SGHRS, YFSETQ. CDR3 length: 15 amino acids. Trimming pared 3 bases from V and 4 bases from J, leaving 16 bases between. Of note for this clone: Antigen specificity is unknown.

The sequencing input was PBMCs. This clonotype originated in a woman between 18 and 29 years old in good health and CMV-seronegative. V is TRBV5-1 and J is TRBJ1-1; possibly TRBD1 for D (5 bases). CDR3 bases: TGCGCCAGCAGCTCGTGGGGATTTGGGGCCACTGAAGCTTTCTTT. Translating gives CASSSWGFGATEAFF.